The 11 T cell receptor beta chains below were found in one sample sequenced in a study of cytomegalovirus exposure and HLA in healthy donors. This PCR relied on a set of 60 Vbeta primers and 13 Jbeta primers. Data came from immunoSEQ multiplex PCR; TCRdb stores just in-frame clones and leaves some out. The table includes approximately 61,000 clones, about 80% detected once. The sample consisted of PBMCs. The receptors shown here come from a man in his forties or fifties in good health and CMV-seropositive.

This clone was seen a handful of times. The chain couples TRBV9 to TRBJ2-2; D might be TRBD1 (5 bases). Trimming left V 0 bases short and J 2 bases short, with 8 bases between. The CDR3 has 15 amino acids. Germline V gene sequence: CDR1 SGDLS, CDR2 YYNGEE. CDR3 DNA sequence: TGTGCCAGCAGCGTAGAACAGGTTAACACCGGGGAGCTGTTTTTT. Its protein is CASSVEQVNTGELFF.

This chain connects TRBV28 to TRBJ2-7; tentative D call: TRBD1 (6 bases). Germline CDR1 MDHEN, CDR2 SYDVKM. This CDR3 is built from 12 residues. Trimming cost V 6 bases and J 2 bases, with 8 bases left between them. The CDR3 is CASSRTAYEQYF. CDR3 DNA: TGTGCCAGCAGCCGGACAGCCTACGAGCAGTACTTC.

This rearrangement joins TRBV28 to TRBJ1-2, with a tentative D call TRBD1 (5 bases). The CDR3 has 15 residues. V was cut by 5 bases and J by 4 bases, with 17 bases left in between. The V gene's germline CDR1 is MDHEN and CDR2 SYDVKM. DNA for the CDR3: TGTGCCAGCAGTAAACAGGACCCGCGGGGCTATGGCTACACCTTC. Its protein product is CASSKQDPRGYGYTF.

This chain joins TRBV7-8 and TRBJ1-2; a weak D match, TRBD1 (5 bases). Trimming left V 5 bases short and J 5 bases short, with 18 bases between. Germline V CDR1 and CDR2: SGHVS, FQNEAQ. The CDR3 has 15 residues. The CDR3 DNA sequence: TGTGCCAGCAGCCTAGAGGAAGGGGCCCTGTATGGCTACACCTTC. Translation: CASSLEEGALYGYTF.

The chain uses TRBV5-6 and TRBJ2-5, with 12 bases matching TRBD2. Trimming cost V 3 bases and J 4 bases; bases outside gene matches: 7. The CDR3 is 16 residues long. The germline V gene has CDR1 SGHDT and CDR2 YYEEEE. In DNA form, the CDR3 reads TGTGCCAGCAGCTATCTAGCGGGGGGGGGTGTAGAGACCCAGTACTTC. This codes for CASSYLAGGGVETQYF.

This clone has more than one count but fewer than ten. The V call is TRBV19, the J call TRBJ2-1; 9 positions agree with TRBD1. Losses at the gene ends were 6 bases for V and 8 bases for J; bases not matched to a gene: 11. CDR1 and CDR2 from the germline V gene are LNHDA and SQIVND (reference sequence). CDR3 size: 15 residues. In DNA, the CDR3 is TGTGCCAGTAGACGCCGGGACAGGGTGAAGGATGAGCAGTTCTTC. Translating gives CASRRRDRVKDEQFF.

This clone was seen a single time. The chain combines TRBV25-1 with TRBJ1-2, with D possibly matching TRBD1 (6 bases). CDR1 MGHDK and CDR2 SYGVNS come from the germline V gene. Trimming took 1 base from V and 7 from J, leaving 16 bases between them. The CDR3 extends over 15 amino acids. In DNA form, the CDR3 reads TGTGCCAGCAGTGAATGGGGGGGGGCTGGTGTTGGCTACACCTTC. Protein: CASSEWGGAGVGYTF.

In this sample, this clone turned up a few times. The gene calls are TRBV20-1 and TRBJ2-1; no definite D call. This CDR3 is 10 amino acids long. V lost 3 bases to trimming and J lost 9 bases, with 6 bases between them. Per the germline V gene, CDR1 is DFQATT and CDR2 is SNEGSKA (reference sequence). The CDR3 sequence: CSASSSEQFF. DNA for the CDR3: TGCAGTGCTAGTAGTAGTGAGCAGTTCTTC.

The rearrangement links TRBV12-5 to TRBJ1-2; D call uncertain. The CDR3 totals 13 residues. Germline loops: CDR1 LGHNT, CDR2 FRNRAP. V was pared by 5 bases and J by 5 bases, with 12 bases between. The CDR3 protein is CASGPGVQYGYTF. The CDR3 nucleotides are TGTGCTAGTGGTCCCGGGGTACAGTATGGCTACACCTTC.

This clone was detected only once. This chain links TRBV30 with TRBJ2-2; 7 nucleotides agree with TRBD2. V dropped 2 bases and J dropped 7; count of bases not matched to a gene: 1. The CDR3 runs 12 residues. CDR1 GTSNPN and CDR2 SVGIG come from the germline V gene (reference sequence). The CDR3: CAWSTSVGELFF. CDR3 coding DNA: TGTGCCTGGAGTACTAGCGTCGGGGAGCTGTTTTTT.

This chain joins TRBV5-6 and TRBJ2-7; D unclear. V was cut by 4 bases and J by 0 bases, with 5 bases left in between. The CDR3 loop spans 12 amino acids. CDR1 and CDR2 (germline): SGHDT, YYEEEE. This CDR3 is CASSGGSYEQYF. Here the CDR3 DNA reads TGTGCCAGCAGCGGCGGCTCCTACGAGCAGTACTTC.